This T cell receptor (beta chain) was identified during a study of identical twins. Germline-derived CDR1 and CDR2 are SGDLS and YYNGEE. V shed 7 bases, J shed 5 bases, and the junction held 6 bases outside the gene matches. CDR3 length: 15 amino acids. Study conclusions and caveats: Beta clonotypes that were abundant in cord blood contained fewer insertions, a pattern absent from memory repertoires.

This clonotype was picked up a small number of times. Its antigen is still unknown. TCRdb re-analysed the 5' RACE reads in MiXCR, keeping a single row per CDR3 protein. Here the sample spans 750,000 to 950,000 distinct CDR3 sequences, approximately 13% being singletons. A further study also used this sample, focusing on yellow fever vaccine responses in identical twins.

This clonotype was sampled from a young woman in good health. Sequencing used PBMCs. The gene calls are TRBV9 and TRBJ1-6; 10 bases are a match to TRBD1. The CDR3 coding sequence is TGTGCCAGCGGGGGACAGGGGCCCGATAATTCACCCCTCCACTTT. Translated, it gives CASGGQGPDNSPLHF.